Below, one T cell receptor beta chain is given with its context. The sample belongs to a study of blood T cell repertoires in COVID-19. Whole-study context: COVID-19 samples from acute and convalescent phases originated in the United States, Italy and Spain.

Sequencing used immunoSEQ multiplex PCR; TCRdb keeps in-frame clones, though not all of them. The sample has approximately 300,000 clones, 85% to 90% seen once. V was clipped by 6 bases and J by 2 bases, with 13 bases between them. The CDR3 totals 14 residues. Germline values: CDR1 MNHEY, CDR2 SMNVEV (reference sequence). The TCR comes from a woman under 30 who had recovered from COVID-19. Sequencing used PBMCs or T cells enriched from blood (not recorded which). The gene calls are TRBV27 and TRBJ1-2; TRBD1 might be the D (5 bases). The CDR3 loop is CASRPTGGNYGYTF. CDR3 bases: TGTGCCAGCAGACCGACTGGGGGGAACTATGGCTACACCTTC.